This T cell receptor (beta chain) was identified during a study of beta chain features in type 1 diabetes. Comment on this clone: Its antigen is unidentified.

Expressed TCRB transcripts were sequenced, since all the RNA that had been isolated was reverse transcribed. Generated by immunoSEQ multiplex PCR, the TCRdb table keeps only in-frame clones and is missing some. The data contain a few hundred thousand clones, over 8.5% of them singletons. Trimming took 0 bases from V and 4 from J, leaving 4 bases between them. This CDR3 comprises 13 residues. The germline gives CDR1 LNHDA, CDR2 SQIVND (reference sequence). Overall study results and limits: Moderately but significantly shorter TCRB CDR3s were found in Type 1 diabetes patients in all four CD4+ subsets.

The sequence came from a man under 40 with type 1 diabetes. The sequenced sample was central memory CD4+ T cells from blood. This chain connects TRBV19 to TRBJ1-5; D gene unclear. The CDR3: CASSIEANQPQHF. As DNA, the CDR3 is TGTGCCAGTAGTATAGAAGCAAATCAGCCCCAGCATTTT.